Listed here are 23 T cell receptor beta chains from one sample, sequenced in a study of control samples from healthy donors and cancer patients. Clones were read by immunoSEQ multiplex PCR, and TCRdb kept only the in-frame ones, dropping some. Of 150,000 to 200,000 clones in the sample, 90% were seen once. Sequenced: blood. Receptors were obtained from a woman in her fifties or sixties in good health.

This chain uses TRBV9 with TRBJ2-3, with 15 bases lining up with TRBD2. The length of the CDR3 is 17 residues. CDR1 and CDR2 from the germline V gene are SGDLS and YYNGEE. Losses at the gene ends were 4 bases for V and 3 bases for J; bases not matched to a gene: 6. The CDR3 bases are TGTGCCAGCAGCTCCTCGGGACTAGCGGGGGGAACAGATACGCAGTATTTT. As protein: CASSSSGLAGGTDTQYF. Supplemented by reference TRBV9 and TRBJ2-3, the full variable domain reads DSGVTQTPKHLITATGQRVTLRCSPRSGDLSVYWYQQSLDQGLQFLIQYYNGEERAKGNILERFSAQQFPDLHSELNLSSLELGDSALYFCASSSSGLAGGTDTQYFGPGTRLTVL.

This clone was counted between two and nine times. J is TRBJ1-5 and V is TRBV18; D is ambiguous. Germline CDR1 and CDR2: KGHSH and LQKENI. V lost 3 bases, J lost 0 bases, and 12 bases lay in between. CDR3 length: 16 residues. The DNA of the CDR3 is TGTGCCAGCTCACCTCGGACGATTTATAGCAATCAGCCCCAGCATTTT. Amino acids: CASSPRTIYSNQPQHF.

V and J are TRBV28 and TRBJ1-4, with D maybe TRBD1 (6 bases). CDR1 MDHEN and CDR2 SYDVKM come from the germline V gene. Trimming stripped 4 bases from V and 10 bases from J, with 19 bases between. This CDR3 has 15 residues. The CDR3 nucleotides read TGTGCCAGCAGTTCCAGTCAGGGGCCACGTCGAAAACTGTTTTTT. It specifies CASSSSQGPRRKLFF.

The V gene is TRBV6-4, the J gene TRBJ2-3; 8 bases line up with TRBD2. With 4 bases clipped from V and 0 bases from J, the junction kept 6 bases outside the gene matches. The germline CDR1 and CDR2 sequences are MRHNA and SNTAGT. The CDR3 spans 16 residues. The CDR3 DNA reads TGTGCCAGCAGTGCCTCCACTAGCGGTAGCACAGATACGCAGTATTTT. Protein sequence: CASSASTSGSTDTQYF.

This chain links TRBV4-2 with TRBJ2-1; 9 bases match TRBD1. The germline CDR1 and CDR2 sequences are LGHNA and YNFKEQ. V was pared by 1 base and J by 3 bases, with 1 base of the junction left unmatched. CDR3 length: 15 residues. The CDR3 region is CASSQGDRDYNEQFF. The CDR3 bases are TGTGCCAGCAGCCAAGGGGACAGGGACTACAATGAGCAGTTCTTC.

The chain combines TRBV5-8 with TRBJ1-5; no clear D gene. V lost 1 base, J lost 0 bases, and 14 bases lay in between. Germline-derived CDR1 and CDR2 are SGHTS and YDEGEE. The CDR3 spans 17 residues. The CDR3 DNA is TGTGCCAGCAGCTTGAGGTCAGGTGGCAATAGCAATCAGCCCCAGCATTTT. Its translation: CASSLRSGGNSNQPQHF.

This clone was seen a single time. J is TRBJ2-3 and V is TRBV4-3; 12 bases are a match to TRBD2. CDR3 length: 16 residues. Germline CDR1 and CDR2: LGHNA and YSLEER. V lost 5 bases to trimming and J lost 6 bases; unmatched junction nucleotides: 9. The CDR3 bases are TGCGCCAGCAGCACCAATCGACTAGCGGGAGAGGATACGCAGTATTTT. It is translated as CASSTNRLAGEDTQYF.

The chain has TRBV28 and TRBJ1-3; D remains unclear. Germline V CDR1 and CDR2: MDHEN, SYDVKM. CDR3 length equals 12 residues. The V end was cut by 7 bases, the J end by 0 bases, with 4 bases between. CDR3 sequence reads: CASITSGNTIYF. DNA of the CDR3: TGTGCCAGCATTACCTCTGGAAACACCATATATTTT.

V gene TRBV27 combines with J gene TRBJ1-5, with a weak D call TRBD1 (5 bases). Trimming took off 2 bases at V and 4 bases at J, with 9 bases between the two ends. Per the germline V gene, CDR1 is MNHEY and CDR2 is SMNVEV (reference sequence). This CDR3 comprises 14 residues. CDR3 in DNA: TGTGCCAGCAGTTTAGGGACGGGGAATCAGCCCCAGCATTTT. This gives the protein CASSLGTGNQPQHF.

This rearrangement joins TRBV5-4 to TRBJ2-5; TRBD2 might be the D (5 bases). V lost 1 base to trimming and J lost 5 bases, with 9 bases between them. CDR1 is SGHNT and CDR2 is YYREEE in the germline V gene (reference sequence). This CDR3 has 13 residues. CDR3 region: CASSLHGEETQYF. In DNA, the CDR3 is TGTGCCAGCAGCTTGCATGGGGAGGAGACCCAGTACTTC.

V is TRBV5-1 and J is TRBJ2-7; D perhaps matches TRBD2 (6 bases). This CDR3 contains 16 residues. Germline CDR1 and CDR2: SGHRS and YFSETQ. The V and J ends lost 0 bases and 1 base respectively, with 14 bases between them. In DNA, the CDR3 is TGCGCCAGCAGCTTGGCTGCCGGGAGCGGATCCTACGAGCAGTACTTC. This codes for CASSLAAGSGSYEQYF.

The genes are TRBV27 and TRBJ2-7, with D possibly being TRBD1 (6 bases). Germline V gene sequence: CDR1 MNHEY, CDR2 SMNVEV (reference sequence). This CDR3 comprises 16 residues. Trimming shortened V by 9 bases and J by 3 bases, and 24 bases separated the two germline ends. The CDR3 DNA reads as TGTGCCAGTACTCCGGGACACCTCAACTCACGCTACGAGCAGTACTTC. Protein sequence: CASTPGHLNSRYEQYF.

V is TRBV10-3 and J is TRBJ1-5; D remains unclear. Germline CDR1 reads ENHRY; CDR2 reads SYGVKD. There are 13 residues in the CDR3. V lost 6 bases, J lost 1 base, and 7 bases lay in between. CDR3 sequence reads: CAIRAGSNQPQHF. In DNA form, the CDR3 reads TGTGCCATCAGGGCCGGAAGCAATCAGCCCCAGCATTTT.

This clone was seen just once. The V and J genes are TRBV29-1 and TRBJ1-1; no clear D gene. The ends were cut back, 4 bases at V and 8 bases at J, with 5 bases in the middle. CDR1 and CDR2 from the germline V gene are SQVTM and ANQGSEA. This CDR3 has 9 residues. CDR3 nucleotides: TGCAGCGTTGCCCCCGAAGCTTTCTTT. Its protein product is CSVAPEAFF.

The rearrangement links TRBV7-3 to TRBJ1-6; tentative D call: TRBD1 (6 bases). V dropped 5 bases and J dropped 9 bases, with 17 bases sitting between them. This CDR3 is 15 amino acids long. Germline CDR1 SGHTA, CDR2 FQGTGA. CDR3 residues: CASSPNPGVGSPLHF. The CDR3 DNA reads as TGTGCCAGCAGCCCAAACCCAGGGGTTGGTTCACCCCTCCACTTT.

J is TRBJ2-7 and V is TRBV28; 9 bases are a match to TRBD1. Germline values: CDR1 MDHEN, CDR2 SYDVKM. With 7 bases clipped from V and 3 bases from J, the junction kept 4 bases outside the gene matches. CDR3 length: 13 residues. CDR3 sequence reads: CASTTGGSYEQYF. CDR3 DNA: TGTGCCAGCACTACAGGGGGCAGCTACGAGCAGTACTTC.

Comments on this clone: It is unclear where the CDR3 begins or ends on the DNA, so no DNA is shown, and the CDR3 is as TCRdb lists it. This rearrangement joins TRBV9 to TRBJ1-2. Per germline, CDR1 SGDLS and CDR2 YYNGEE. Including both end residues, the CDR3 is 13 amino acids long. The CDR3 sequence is CASSVVEWGDGTF.

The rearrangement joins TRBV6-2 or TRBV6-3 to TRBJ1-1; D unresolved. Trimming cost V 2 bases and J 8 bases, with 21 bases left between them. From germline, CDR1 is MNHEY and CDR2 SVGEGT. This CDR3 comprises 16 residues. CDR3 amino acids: CASSYPGIIENPEAFF. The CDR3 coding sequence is TGTGCCAGCAGTTACCCTGGGATCATTGAAAACCCCGAAGCTTTCTTT.

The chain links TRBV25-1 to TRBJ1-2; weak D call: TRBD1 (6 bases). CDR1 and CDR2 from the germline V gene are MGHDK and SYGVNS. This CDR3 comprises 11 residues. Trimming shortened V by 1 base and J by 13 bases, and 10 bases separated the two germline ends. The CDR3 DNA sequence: TGTGCCAGCAGTGAATGGGGACAACTCACCTTC. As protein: CASSEWGQLTF.

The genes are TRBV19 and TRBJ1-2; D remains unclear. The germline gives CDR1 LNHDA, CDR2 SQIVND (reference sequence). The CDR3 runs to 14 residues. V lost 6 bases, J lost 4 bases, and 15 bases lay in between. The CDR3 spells CASRAAEGPYGYTF. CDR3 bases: TGTGCCAGTAGGGCGGCAGAGGGCCCCTATGGCTACACCTTC.

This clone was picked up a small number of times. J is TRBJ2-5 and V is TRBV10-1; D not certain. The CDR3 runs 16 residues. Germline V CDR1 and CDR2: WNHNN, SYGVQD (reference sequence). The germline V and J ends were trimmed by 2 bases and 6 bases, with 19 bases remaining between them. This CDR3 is CASSEPSGDIPKTQYF. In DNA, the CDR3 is TGCGCCAGCAGTGAGCCGTCAGGCGACATCCCCAAGACCCAGTACTTC.

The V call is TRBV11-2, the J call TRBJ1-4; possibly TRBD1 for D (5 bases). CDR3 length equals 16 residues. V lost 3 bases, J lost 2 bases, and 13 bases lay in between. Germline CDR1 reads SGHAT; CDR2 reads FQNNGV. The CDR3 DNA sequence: TGTGCCAGCAGCTTGGGGGGGGTCTCGACTAATGAAAAACTGTTTTTT. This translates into CASSLGGVSTNEKLFF.

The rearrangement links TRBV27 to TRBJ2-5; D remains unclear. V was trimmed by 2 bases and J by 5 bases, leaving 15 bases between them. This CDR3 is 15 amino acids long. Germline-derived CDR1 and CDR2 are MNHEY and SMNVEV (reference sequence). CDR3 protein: CASSLVGVLGETQYF. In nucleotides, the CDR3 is TGTGCCAGCAGTTTAGTCGGTGTCTTGGGGGAGACCCAGTACTTC.